The present entry profiles one T cell receptor (beta chain) with its context. Antigen: not known. All the people who gave samples were healthy bone marrow donors. Primers: 60 Vbeta forward and 13 Jbeta reverse. Assay used: immunoSEQ multiplex PCR; TCRdb lists only in-frame clones, some missing. This repertoire includes tens of thousands of clones. This sample is part of a study of cytomegalovirus exposure and HLA in healthy donors. General study points: The authors considered a cluster of highly shared sequence variants likely to be a sequencing artifact.

The sample taken for sequencing was PBMCs. The receptor's source is a man aged 25-45 years in good health and CMV-seropositive.

The CDR3 DNA reads as TGTGCCTGGCGCTGGGCGGGAGGTGTTGATACGCAGTATTTT. It encodes CAWRWAGGVDTQYF. The chain links TRBV30 to TRBJ2-3; TRBD2 aligns across 8 bases. CDR1 and CDR2 (germline): GTSNPN, SVGIG (reference sequence). The CDR3 is made up of 14 amino acids. Trimming at V came to 5 bases and at J to 6 bases, leaving 10 bases not matched to a gene.